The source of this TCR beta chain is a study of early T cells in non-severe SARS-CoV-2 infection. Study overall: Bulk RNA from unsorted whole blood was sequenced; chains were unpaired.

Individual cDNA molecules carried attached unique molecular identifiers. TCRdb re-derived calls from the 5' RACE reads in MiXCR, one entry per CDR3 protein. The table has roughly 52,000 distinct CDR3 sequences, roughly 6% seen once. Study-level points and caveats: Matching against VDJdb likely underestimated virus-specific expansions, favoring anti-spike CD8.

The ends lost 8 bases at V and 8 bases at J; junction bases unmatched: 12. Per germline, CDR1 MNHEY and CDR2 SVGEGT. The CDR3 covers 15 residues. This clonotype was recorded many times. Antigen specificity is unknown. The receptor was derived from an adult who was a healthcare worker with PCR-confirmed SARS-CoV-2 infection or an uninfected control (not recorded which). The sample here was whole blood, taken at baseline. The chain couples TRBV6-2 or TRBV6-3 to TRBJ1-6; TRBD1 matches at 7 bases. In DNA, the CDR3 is TGTGCCAGCGAGGAACACGGGACAGTTCATTCACCCCTCCACTTT. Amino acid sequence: CASEEHGTVHSPLHF.